The clone carrying this T cell receptor (beta chain) occurred a few times. This sample stems from a study of blood T cell repertoires in COVID-19. Study information: The study drew acute and convalescent COVID-19 samples from the United States, Italy and Spain. PBMCs, B-cell-depleted T cells, or T cells provided the cDNA or gDNA that made up the material.

Authors' data handling: Amplified reference gene primers provided the basis for estimating nucleated cell counts. The protocol was immunoSEQ multiplex PCR, while the TCRdb copy is restricted to in-frame clones and leaves out a portion. Clonal size and the V and J genes are those of that table, whereas D and trimming came from the DNA. The data contain about 120,000 clones, about 83% of them singletons. Germline V lookup: CDR1 KGHSH, CDR2 LQKENI. Trimming took 6 bases from V and 5 from J; bases not matched to a gene: 14. The CDR3 is 16 residues long. The chain employs TRBV18 and TRBJ2-3; TRBD2 matches 7 bases. The origin of this receptor is a man in his 60s with acute or convalescent COVID-19. Sequencing used peripheral blood. CDR3 bases: TGTGCCAGCTCCCTGGAGGGAGCGGGGCTAGGAGATACGCAGTATTTT. It is translated as CASSLEGAGLGDTQYF.